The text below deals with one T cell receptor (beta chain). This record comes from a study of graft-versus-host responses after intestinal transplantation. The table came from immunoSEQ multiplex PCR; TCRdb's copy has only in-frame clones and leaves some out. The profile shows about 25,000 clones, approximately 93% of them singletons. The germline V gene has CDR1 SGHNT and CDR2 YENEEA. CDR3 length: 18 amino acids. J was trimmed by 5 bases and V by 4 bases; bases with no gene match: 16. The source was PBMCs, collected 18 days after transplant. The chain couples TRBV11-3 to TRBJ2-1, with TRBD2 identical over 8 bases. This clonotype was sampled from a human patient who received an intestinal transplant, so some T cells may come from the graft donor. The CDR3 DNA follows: TGTGCCAGCAGCTCCACCTTCTCTACCAGCGGGGGAAACAATGAGCAGTTCTTC. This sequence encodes CASSSTFSTSGGNNEQFF.